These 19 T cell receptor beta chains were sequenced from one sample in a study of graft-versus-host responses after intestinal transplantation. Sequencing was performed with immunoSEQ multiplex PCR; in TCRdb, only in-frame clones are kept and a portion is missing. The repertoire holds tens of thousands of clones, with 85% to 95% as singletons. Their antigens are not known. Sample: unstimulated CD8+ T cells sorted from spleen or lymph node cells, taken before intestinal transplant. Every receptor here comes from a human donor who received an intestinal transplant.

The CDR3 region has the DNA TGCGCCAGCAGCCGACAGGGGGAGTTAGCTGAAGCTTTCTTT. It specifies CASSRQGELAEAFF. The chain uses TRBV4-3 and TRBJ1-1; 9 bases match TRBD1. The junction had 6 bases not matched to a gene; V was cut back by 4 bases and J by 6 bases. The CDR3 extends over 14 amino acids. The germline gives CDR1 LGHNA, CDR2 YSLEER.

CDR3 nucleotides: TGTGCCAGCAGCCGAAGGGACAGCCACAACTATGGCTACACCTTC. Encoded protein: CASSRRDSHNYGYTF. The chain is built from TRBV2 and TRBJ1-2, with 7 bases that match TRBD1. Germline loops: CDR1 SNHLY, CDR2 FYNNEI. Unmatched junction bases numbered 9, after V lost 6 bases and J lost 2 bases. This CDR3 spans 15 amino acids.

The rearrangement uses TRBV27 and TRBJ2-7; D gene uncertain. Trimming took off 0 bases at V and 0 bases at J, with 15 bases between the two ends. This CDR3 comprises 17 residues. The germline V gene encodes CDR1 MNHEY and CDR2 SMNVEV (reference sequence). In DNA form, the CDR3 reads TGTGCCAGCAGTTTATCGGCAGGTCGCTTTTCCTCCTACGAGCAGTACTTC. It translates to CASSLSAGRFSSYEQYF.

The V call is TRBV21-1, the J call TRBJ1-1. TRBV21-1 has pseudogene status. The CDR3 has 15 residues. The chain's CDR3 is CASSTRPRRDTEAFF. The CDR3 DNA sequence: TGTGCCAGCAGCACAAGACCGCGGAGGGACACTGAAGCTTTCTTT.

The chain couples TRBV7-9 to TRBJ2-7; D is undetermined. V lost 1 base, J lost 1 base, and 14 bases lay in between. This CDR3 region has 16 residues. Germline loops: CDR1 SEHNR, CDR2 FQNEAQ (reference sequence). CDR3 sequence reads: CASSLVAAGVSYEQYF. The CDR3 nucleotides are TGTGCCAGCAGCTTAGTAGCAGCCGGAGTTTCCTACGAGCAGTACTTC.

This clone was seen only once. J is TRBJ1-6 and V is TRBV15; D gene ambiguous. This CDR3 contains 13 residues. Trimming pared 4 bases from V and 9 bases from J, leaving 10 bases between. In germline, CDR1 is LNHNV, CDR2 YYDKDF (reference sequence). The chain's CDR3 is CATSTRNSSPLHF. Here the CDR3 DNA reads TGTGCCACCAGCACCCGTAACAGTTCACCCCTCCACTTT.

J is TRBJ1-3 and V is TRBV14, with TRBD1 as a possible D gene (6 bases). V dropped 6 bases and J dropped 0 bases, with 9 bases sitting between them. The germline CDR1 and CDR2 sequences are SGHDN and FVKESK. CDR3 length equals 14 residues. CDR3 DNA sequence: TGTGCCAGCAGGCAGGGGTACTCTGGAAACACCATATATTTT. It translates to CASRQGYSGNTIYF.

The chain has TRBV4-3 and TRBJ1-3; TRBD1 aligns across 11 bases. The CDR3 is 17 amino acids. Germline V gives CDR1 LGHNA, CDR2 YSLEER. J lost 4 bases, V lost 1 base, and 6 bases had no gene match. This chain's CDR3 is CASSQGRTGGWGNTIYF. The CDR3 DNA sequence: TGCGCCAGCAGCCAAGGGAGGACAGGGGGCTGGGGAAACACCATATATTTT.

This CDR3 is CASSLPTIGAGGPQETQYF. The DNA of the CDR3 is TGCGCCAGCAGCTTACCCACTATAGGAGCCGGGGGACCCCAAGAGACCCAGTACTTC. This chain links TRBV5-1 with TRBJ2-5; possibly TRBD2 for D (6 bases). Trimming took 2 bases from V and 1 from J, leaving 24 bases between them. This CDR3 has 19 residues. The V gene's germline CDR1 is SGHRS and CDR2 YFSETQ.

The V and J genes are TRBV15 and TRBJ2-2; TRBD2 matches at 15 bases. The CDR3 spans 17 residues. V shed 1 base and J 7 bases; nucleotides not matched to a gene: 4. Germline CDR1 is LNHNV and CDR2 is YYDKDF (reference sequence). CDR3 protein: CATSRGTSGGAFGELFF. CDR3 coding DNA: TGTGCCACCAGCAGAGGGACTAGCGGGGGGGCCTTCGGGGAGCTGTTTTTT.

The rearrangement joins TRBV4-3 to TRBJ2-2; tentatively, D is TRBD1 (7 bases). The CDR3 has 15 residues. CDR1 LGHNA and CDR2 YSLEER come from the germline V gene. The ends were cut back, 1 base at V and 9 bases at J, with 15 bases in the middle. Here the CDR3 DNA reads TGCGCCAGCAGCCAAGGCGGGACAGCCTTGAGGGAGCTGTTTTTT. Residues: CASSQGGTALRELFF.

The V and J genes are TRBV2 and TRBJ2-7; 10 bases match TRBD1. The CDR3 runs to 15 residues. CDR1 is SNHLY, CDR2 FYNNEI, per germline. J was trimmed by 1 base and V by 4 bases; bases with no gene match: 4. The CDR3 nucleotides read TGTGCCAGCAGTGTAGGGGGACAGGGGTCCTACGAGCAGTACTTC. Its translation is CASSVGGQGSYEQYF.

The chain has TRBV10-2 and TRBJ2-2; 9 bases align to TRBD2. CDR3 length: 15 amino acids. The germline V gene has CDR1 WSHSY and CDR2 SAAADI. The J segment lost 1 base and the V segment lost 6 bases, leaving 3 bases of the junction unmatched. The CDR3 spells CASRRAGGNTGELFF. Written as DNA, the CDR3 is TGCGCCAGCAGAAGAGCGGGGGGGAACACCGGGGAGCTGTTTTTT.

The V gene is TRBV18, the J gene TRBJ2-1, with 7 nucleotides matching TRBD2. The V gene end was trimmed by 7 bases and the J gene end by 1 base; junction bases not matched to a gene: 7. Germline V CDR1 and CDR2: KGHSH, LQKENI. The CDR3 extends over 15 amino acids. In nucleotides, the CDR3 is TGTGCCAGCTTCCGAGGCGGGGGATCCTACAATGAGCAGTTCTTC. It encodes CASFRGGGSYNEQFF.

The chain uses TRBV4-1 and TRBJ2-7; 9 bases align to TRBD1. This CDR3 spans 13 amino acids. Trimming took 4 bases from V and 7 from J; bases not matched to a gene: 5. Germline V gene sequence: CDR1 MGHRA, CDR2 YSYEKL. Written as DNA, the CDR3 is TGCGCCAGCAGCCGGGACAGGGCCACGGAGCAGTACTTC. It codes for CASSRDRATEQYF.

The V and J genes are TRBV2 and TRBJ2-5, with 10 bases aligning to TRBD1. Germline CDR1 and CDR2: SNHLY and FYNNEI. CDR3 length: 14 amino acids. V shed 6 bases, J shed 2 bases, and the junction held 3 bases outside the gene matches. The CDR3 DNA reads TGTGCCAGCAGACCGGGACAGGGGCAAGAGACCCAGTACTTC. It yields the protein CASRPGQGQETQYF.

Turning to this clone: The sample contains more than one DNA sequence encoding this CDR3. The CDR3: CASSLGTGGYGYTF. The CDR3 DNA sequence: TGTGCCAGCAGCTTGGGGACAGGGGGATATGGCTACACCTTC. The chain recombines TRBV5-6 with TRBJ1-2; 10 positions agree with TRBD1. This CDR3 comprises 14 residues. J gave up 5 bases and V 0 bases, and 1 base lay outside the gene matches. Germline CDR1 is SGHDT and CDR2 is YYEEEE. The full variable domain, with the rest looked up from reference TRBV5-6 and TRBJ1-2, is DAGVTQSPTHLIKTRGQQVTLRCSPKSGHDTVSWYQQALGQGPQFIFQYYEEEERQRGNFPDRFSGHQFPNYSSELNVNALLLGDSALYLCASSLGTGGYGYTFGSGTRLTVV.

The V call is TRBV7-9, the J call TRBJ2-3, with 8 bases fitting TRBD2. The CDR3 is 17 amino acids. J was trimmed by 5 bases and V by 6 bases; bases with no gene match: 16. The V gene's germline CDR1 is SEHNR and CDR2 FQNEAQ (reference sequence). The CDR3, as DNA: TGTGCCAGCAGGAACGACCGGGGGGGACTGGACCAAGATACGCAGTATTTT. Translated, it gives CASRNDRGGLDQDTQYF.

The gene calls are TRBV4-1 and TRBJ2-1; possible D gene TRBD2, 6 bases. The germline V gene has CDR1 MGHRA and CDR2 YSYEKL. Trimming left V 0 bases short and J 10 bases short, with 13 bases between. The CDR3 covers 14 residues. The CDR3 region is CASSQDPGGGEQFF. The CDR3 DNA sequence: TGCGCCAGCAGCCAAGATCCCGGGGGAGGCGAGCAGTTCTTC.